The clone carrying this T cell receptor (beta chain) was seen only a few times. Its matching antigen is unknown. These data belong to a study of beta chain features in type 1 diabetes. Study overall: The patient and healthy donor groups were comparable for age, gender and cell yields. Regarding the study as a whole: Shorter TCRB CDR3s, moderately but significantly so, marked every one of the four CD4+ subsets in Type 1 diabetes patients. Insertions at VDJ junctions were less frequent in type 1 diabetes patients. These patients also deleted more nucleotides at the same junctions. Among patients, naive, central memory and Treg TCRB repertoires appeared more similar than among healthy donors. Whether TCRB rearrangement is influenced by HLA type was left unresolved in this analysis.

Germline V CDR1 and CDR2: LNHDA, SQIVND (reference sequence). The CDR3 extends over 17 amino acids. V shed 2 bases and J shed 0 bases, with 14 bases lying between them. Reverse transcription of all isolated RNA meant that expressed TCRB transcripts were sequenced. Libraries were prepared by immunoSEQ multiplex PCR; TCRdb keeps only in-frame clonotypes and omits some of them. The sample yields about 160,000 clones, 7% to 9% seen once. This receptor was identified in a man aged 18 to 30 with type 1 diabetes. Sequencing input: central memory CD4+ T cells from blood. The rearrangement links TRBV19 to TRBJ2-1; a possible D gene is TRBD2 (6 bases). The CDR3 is CASSIRSSASSYNEQFF. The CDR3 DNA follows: TGTGCCAGTAGTATAAGGTCTAGCGCGAGCTCCTACAATGAGCAGTTCTTC.